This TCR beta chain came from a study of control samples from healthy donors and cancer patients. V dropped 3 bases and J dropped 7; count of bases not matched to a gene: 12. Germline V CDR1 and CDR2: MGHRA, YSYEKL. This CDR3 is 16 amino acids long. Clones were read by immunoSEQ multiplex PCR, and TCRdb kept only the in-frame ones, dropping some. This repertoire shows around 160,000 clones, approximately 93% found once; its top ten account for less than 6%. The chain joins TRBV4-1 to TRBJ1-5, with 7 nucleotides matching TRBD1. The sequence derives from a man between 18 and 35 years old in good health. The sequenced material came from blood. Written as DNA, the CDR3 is TGCGCCAGCAGCCACCCGGGGCAGGGGGTGCGGCAGCCCCAGCATTTT. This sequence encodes CASSHPGQGVRQPQHF.